This TCR beta chain was found in a study of CD8+CD57+ T cells in acquired aplastic anemia. As for the study in general: An average of roughly 3 ug of DNA was obtained from sorted CD4+ and CD8+ cells. Study-level results: Around 27 was the count of CD8+ CDR3 sequences that patients shared with controls.

Profiles of TCR beta VDJ and CDR3 were generated from a genomic DNA template. TCRdb processed the reads anew with MiXCR; each CDR3 protein has one entry. The top ten clones hold 1% to 1.5% of a sample with roughly 290,000 distinct CDR3 sequences, under 65% of them seen once. Germline V gene data show CDR1 as ENHRY and CDR2 as SYGVKD. This CDR3 comprises 12 residues. The count of this clonotype is one. Its antigen is unidentified. Those patients picked for sequencing had displayed CD8+CD57+ cell expansion on flow cytometry. Sequencing was performed on sorted CD4+, CD8+, or CD8+CD57+ T cells (not recorded which) from PBMCs. The chain links TRBV10-3 to TRBJ2-7, with 8 bases fitting TRBD1. The sequence derives from a human donor with aplastic anemia. CDR3 bases: TGTGCAAGCAGTGACAGGGGAAATGAGCAGTACTTC. The encoded protein is CASSDRGNEQYF.